This T cell receptor (beta chain) was observed in a study of cytomegalovirus exposure and HLA in healthy donors. Study as a whole: Most donors, 70% to 85% of a few hundred genotyped, fell in the Caucasian-associated ancestry cluster.

Whole-study findings and limits: Analyses of presence/absence relied on an assumption of roughly uniform sequencing depth across donors. Later findings reportedly placed an Asian-associated ancestry cluster below the roughly 670-donor mean for N-insertions. Specificity for CMV antigens was confirmed in vitro for a few of the CMV-associated chains.

As for this clone: Its specificity is unknown.

Germline V gene sequence: CDR1 GTSNPN, CDR2 SVGIG (reference sequence). V was shortened by 1 base and J by 3 bases, with 5 bases between the two germline ends. The CDR3 contains 12 residues. The PCR employed 60 Vbeta primers together with 13 Jbeta primers. Generated by immunoSEQ multiplex PCR, the TCRdb table keeps only in-frame clones and is missing some. The data contain roughly 120,000 clones, over 60% of them singletons. This TCR derives from a man aged 25 to 40 in good health and CMV-seropositive. The sequenced sample consisted of PBMCs. The V call is TRBV30, the J call TRBJ2-3; no clear D. The CDR3: CAWSAGTDTQYF. The CDR3 nucleotides are TGTGCCTGGAGTGCAGGAACAGATACGCAGTATTTT.